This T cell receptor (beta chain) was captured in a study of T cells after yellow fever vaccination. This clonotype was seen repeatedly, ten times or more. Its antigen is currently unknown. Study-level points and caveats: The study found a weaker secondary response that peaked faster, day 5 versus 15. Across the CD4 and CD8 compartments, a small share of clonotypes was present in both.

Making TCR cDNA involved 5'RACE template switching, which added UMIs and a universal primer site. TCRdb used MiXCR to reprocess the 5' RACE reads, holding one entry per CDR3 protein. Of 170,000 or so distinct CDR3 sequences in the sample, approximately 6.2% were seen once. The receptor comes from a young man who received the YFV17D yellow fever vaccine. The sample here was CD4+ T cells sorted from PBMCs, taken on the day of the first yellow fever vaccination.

The CDR3 sequence is CASSLGGQYSYEQYF. CDR3 sequence (DNA): TGCGCCAGCAGCTTGGGAGGACAGTACTCCTACGAGCAGTACTTC. The gene calls are TRBV5-1 and TRBJ2-7; possible D gene TRBD1, 6 bases. CDR3 length: 15 amino acids. CDR1 is SGHRS and CDR2 is YFSETQ in the germline V gene. V was trimmed by 0 bases and J by 0 bases, leaving 10 bases between them.